This T cell receptor (beta chain) was identified during a study of T cells in Graves' hyperthyroidism and ophthalmopathy. Exclusion of a patient resulted from uncontrolled infection, other autoimmune disease, pregnancy or lactation. Regions amplified from RNA transcripts were the TCR beta CDR3 regions. The HTBI primer set served for first-round RT-PCR of the TCR CDR3. In TCRdb, the multiplex PCR reads were re-called with MiXCR into one record per CDR3 protein. The sample has roughly 500,000 distinct CDR3 sequences, roughly a quarter seen once. On this clonotype: Its specificity is not known.

This CDR3 is built from 15 residues. CDR1 and CDR2 (germline): SGHTA, FQGTGA. J gave up 1 base and V 3 bases, and 1 base lay outside the gene matches. Study conclusions and caveats: Peripheral blood also featured most of the thyroid clonotypes expanded above 0.001.

The source is a woman between 25 and 40 years old with Graves' ophthalmopathy. The sequenced material came from blood. The gene calls are TRBV7-3 and TRBJ1-1, with TRBD1 matching over 11 bases. The CDR3 loop reads CASSFGTGGNTEAFF. CDR3 nucleotide sequence: TGTGCCAGCAGCTTTGGGACAGGGGGGAACACTGAAGCTTTCTTT. Supplemented by reference TRBV7-3 and TRBJ1-1, the full variable domain reads GAGVSQTPSNKVTEKGKYVELRCDPISGHTALYWYRQSLGQGPEFLIYFQGTGAADDSGLPNDRFFAVRPEGSVSTLKIQRTERGDSAVYLCASSFGTGGNTEAFFGQGTRLTVV.